This T cell receptor beta chain emerged from a study of shared clonotypes between healthy human individuals. General study points: Estimated richness was generally greater in naive than memory subsets. Exclusively blood specimens were collected; tissue repertoires likely differ.

Every subset's genomic DNA went evenly onto several immunoSEQ plates. Libraries were prepared by immunoSEQ multiplex PCR; TCRdb keeps only in-frame clonotypes and omits some of them. This table has approximately 2,000,000 clones, around 92% appearing once. A word on this clone: Its antigen is undetermined.

Trimming cost V 5 bases and J 8 bases, with 15 bases left between them. The CDR3 covers 13 residues. The receptor was derived from a man between 18 and 29 years old in good health. Some clones in this sample may be carry-over from other donors' samples. Material for sequencing was naive CD4+ T cells from PBMCs. Subset meaning: CD45RA+ positively selected. V and J are TRBV23-1 and TRBJ1-2, with D perhaps TRBD1 (6 bases). TRBV23-1 is an open reading frame, and its role is uncertain. In nucleotides, the CDR3 is TGCGCCAGCAGTGAACGACAGGTTATGGGCTACACCTTC. Protein: CASSERQVMGYTF.